The present entry profiles one T cell receptor beta chain with its context. Its antigen is still unknown. Trimming took 0 bases from V and 9 from J, leaving 19 bases between them. The germline CDR1 and CDR2 sequences are MNHEY and SVGAGI. This CDR3 region has 16 residues. The study ran its PCR with 60 Vbeta and 13 Jbeta primers. In the source study's methods: In a later analysis, the count reached 80 million or so unique TCR beta chains, with around 11 million shared. Generated by immunoSEQ multiplex PCR, the TCRdb table keeps only in-frame clones and is missing some. The D gene and trimming were derived from the DNA, and the V and J assignments and clone size from that table. Altogether 150,000 to 200,000 clones are present, roughly 77% being singletons, with the ten largest covering approximately 1.4%. These data belong to a study of cytomegalovirus exposure and HLA in healthy donors. Study-level results: Cytomegalovirus association was listed for 150 or so TCR beta chains. TRBV6-2, TRBV6-3 and some other V segments were unresolvable in 87-base-pair reads.

The source of this sequence is a woman in her fifties or sixties in good health and CMV-seronegative. The sequencing sample was made of PBMCs. This chain joins TRBV6-5 and TRBJ2-3; maybe TRBD2 (6 bases). The CDR3 is CASSYSRESVGGTQYF. In nucleotides, the CDR3 is TGTGCCAGCAGTTACTCGCGGGAATCGGTTGGAGGAACGCAGTATTTT.